This entry concerns a single T cell receptor beta chain. Its antigen is undetermined. This sample was taken from a study of shared clonotypes between healthy human individuals. Across the study: Plates per donor: three CD4 naive, three CD4 memory, two CD8 naive, one CD8 memory.

Cells designated naive CD8 were CD45RO-negative and were positively selected for CCR7, with terminally differentiated effector memory CD45RA+ cells excluded. General observations from the study: An effect of sequencing depth on clonotype sharing among donors was expected. In a few donors, about 5% of naive CD4 clonotypes appeared in common. It was the non-shared clonotypes that had lower generation probabilities than clonotypes shared by all four donors.

Repertoires were generated with immunoSEQ multiplex PCR, while TCRdb's copy carries only in-frame clones and drops some. Here the sample spans around 2,100,000 clones, about 95% being singletons. V lost 0 bases and J lost 3; bases outside the gene matches: 6. The CDR3 has 17 amino acids. Germline V gives CDR1 MGHRA, CDR2 YSYEKL. Input material: naive CD8+ T cells sorted from blood. This chain joins TRBV4-1 and TRBJ2-2; 8 nucleotides agree with TRBD2. This TCR was recovered from a man between 18 and 35 years old in good health. The CDR3 bases are TGCGCCAGCAGCCAAGAGGATGGGCGGGGGGACACCGGGGAGCTGTTTTTT. This encodes CASSQEDGRGDTGELFF.